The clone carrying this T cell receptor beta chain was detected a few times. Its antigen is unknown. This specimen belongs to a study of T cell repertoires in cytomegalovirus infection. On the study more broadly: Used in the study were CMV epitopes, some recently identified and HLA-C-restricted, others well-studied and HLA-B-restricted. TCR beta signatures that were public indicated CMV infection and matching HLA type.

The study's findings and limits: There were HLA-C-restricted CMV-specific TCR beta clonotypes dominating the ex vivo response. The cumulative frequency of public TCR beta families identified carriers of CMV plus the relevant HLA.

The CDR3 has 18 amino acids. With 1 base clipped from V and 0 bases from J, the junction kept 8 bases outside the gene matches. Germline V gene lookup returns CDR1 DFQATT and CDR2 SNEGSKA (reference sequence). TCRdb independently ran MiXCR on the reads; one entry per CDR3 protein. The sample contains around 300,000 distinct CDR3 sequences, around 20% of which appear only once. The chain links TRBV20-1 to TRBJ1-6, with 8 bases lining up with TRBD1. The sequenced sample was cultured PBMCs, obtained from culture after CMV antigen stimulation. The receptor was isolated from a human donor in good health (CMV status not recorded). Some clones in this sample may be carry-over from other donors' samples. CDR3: CSARVGQGHHSYNSPLHF. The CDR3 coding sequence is TGCAGTGCTAGAGTTGGACAGGGCCACCACTCCTATAATTCACCCCTCCACTTT.